This TCR beta chain was captured by sequencing in a study of beta chain features in type 1 diabetes. General study points: Significant though moderate, a shortening of TCRB CDR3s appeared in all four CD4+ subsets of Type 1 diabetes patients. Patients with type 1 diabetes carried fewer insertions and had more deletions at their VDJ junctions.

The investigators reverse transcribed all of the isolated RNA, so they sequenced expressed TCRB transcripts. Reads from naive, central memory and regulatory T cell samples averaged roughly 3.3 million. Data came from immunoSEQ multiplex PCR; TCRdb stores just in-frame clones and leaves some out. The data hold about 340,000 clones, with 7% to 10% observed a single time. There was one heparinised blood draw per donor, averaging approximately 120 mL. As for this clone: Its antigen is unknown.

Germline lookup yields CDR1 SEHNR and CDR2 FQNEAQ (reference sequence). Deletions cut 6 bases from V and 6 bases from J, with 14 bases between. The CDR3 totals 14 residues. V is TRBV7-9 and J is TRBJ2-2, with D perhaps given as TRBD1 or TRBD2 (5 bases each). This TCR came from a man aged 25 to 40 with type 1 diabetes. The sequenced sample consisted of central memory CD4+ T cells from blood. For the CDR3, the DNA is TGTGCCAGCAGTTTCGGAATGGGGGCCGGGGAGCTGTTTTTT. It codes for CASSFGMGAGELFF.